This T cell receptor (beta chain) was profiled in a study of identical twins. Via MiXCR, TCRdb re-called the 5' RACE reads, giving one row per CDR3 protein. The data contain around 480,000 distinct CDR3 sequences, around an eighth of them singletons. This clonotype has only a few counts. Its cognate antigen is unknown. Study-level findings and limits: Weaker excess twin sharing was seen among beta out-of-frame sequences. Invariant MAIT and iNKT cells are populations that could partly confound zero-insertion analyses.

V lost 3 bases and J lost 8, with 17 bases in between. This CDR3 is 15 amino acids long. The germline CDR1 and CDR2 sequences are SGDLS and YYNGEE. This sample also appeared in a second study, on yellow fever vaccine responses in identical twins.

V and J are TRBV9 and TRBJ1-4; D may be TRBD1 (5 bases). This clonotype was sampled from a woman in her late teens or twenties in good health. The sequenced sample was CD4+ T cells sorted from blood. This CDR3 is CASSAGERITEKLFF. In nucleotides, the CDR3 is TGTGCCAGCAGCGCGGGGGAACGGATTACAGAAAAACTGTTTTTT.